This passage covers 8 T cell receptor beta chains from one sample sequenced in a study of cytomegalovirus exposure and HLA in healthy donors. The PCR contained 60 Vbeta and 13 Jbeta primers. Assay: immunoSEQ multiplex PCR; the TCRdb copy retains only in-frame clones and omits some. The sample has 85,000 to 120,000 clones, roughly four fifths seen once; the top ten hold 2.5% to 3.5%. The sequencing sample was made of PBMCs. The receptors here all came from a male donor in good health and CMV-seropositive.

The chain is built from TRBV5-1 and TRBJ2-7, with 11 nucleotides matching TRBD2. V dropped 0 bases and J dropped 4; count of bases not matched to a gene: 6. Germline V gene sequence: CDR1 SGHRS, CDR2 YFSETQ. This CDR3 region has 16 residues. DNA of the CDR3: TGCGCCAGCAGCTTGGAAACTAGCGGGAGTTCGTACGAGCAGTACTTC. Translating gives CASSLETSGSSYEQYF.

V and J are TRBV7-6 and TRBJ2-5, with D maybe TRBD2 (6 bases). The germline gives CDR1 SGHVS, CDR2 FNYEAQ. The CDR3 loop spans 14 amino acids. Trimming removed 2 bases at V and 2 bases at J, with 9 bases between. CDR3 residues: CASSLLTRQETQYF. DNA for the CDR3: TGTGCCAGCAGCTTATTGACTAGACAAGAGACCCAGTACTTC.

This clone was seen more than once but under ten times. The chain employs TRBV18 and TRBJ1-1; D is undetermined. Germline-derived CDR1 and CDR2 are KGHSH and LQKENI. The ends were cut back, 3 bases at V and 3 bases at J, with 5 bases in the middle. The length of the CDR3 is 12 residues. CDR3 region: CASSPRDTEAFF. CDR3 in DNA: TGTGCCAGCTCACCCCGGGACACTGAAGCTTTCTTT.

The chain recombines TRBV7-2 with TRBJ2-3; 12 bases map to TRBD2. The CDR3 consists of 16 residues. Unmatched junction bases numbered 8, after V lost 4 bases and J lost 6 bases. Germline CDR1 is SGHTA and CDR2 is FQGNSA. The CDR3 loop reads CASSSGLAGPVDTQYF. In nucleotides, the CDR3 is TGTGCCAGCAGCTCAGGACTAGCGGGACCCGTTGATACGCAGTATTTT.

This clone showed up just a few times. The genes are TRBV6-1 and TRBJ2-7, with 9 nucleotides matching TRBD1. The CDR3 is made up of 15 amino acids. The V segment lost 7 bases and the J segment 0 bases; nucleotides outside the gene matches: 7. Germline V gene lookup returns CDR1 MNHNS and CDR2 SASEGT. The CDR3 loop reads CASNRDRGNSYEQYF. The CDR3 DNA reads TGTGCCAGCAACAGAGACAGGGGGAACTCCTACGAGCAGTACTTC.

The chain links TRBV10-1 to TRBJ1-3; 9 nucleotides match TRBD1. The CDR3 has 16 residues. Germline CDR1 is WNHNN and CDR2 is SYGVQD (reference sequence). V lost 3 bases to trimming and J lost 6 bases; unmatched junction nucleotides: 9. In DNA, the CDR3 is TGCGCCAGCAGTGAATACAGGGGGCGTAAGGTAAACACCATATATTTT. The encoded protein is CASSEYRGRKVNTIYF.

This chain uses TRBV18 with TRBJ2-3; 10 nucleotides match TRBD1. The CDR3 covers 16 residues. The germline CDR1 and CDR2 sequences are KGHSH and LQKENI. With V trimmed by 6 bases and J by 3 bases, 9 bases remained unmatched. Here the CDR3 reads CASSPNGQGDTDTQYF. The DNA for the CDR3 is TGTGCCAGCTCGCCCAATGGACAGGGGGATACAGATACGCAGTATTTT. The whole variable domain, remainder taken from reference TRBV18 and TRBJ2-3, is NAGVMQNPRHLVRRRGQEARLRCSPMKGHSHVYWYRQLPEEGLKFMVYLQKENIIDESGMPKERFSAEFPKEGPSILRIQQVVRGDSAAYFCASSPNGQGDTDTQYFGPGTRLTVL.

This chain connects TRBV18 to TRBJ2-7; D ambiguous. The CDR3 totals 12 residues. Germline loops: CDR1 KGHSH, CDR2 LQKENI. V was cut by 3 bases and J by 3 bases, with 6 bases left in between. Here the CDR3 DNA reads TGTGCCAGCTCACCCCAGGTCTACGAGCAGTACTTC. This encodes CASSPQVYEQYF.